Here is one T cell receptor (beta chain) with its context. The CDR3 loop spans 13 amino acids. V lost 4 bases and J lost 14, with 19 bases in between. This sample stems from a study of shared clonotypes between healthy human individuals. Sequencing was performed with immunoSEQ multiplex PCR; in TCRdb, only in-frame clones are kept and a portion is missing. The data show about 1.5 million clones, roughly 98% seen once. The rearrangement links TRBV23-1 to TRBJ2-3, with unresolved D. TRBV23-1 is recorded as an ORF, its role being uncertain. The TCR sequence derives from a man younger than 45 in good health. Sequences were obtained from naive CD4+ T cells sorted from blood. Subset reported: CD45RA+ positively selected. The CDR3 spells CASSRIWAVGLYF. The CDR3 DNA reads as TGCGCCAGCAGTCGAATATGGGCCGTAGGGCTGTATTTT.